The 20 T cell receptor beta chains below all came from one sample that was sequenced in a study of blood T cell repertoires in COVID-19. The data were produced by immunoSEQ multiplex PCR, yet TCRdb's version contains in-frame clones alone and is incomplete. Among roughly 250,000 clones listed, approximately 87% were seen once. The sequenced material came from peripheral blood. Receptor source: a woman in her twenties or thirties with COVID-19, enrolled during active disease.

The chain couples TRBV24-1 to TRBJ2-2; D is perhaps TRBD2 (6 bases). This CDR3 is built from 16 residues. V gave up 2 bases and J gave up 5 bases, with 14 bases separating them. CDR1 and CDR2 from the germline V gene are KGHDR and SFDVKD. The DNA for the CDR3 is TGTGCCACCAGTGATTGGGGAGGTGTCACAACCGGGGAGCTGTTTTTT. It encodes CATSDWGGVTTGELFF.

The CDR3 coding sequence is TGTGCCAGCAGAGAGGAGGCAGATACGCAGTATTTT. It yields the protein CASREEADTQYF. The chain uses TRBV2 and TRBJ2-3; perhaps TRBD2 as D (5 bases). The CDR3 runs to 12 residues. V shed 6 bases and J shed 4 bases, with 8 bases lying between them. Germline CDR1 and CDR2: SNHLY and FYNNEI.

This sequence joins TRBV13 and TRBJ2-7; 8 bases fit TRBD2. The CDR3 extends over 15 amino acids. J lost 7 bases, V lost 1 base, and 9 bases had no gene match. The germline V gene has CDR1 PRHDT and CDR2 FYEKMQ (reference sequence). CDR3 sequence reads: CASSLVGGGSGEQYF. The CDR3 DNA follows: TGTGCCAGCAGCTTAGTTGGCGGGGGGTCCGGGGAGCAGTACTTC. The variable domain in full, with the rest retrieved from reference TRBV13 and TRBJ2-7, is AAGVIQSPRHLIKEKRETATLKCYPIPRHDTVYWYQQGPGQDPQFLISFYEKMQSDKGSIPDRFSAQQFSDYHSELNMSSLELGDSALYFCASSLVGGGSGEQYFGPGTRLTVT.

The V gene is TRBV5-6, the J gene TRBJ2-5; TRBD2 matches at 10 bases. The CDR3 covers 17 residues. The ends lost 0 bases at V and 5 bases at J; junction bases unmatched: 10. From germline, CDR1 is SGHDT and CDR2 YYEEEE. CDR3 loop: CASSLAWIAGGGETQYF. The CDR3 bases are TGTGCCAGCAGCTTGGCCTGGATAGCGGGGGGCGGGGAGACCCAGTACTTC.

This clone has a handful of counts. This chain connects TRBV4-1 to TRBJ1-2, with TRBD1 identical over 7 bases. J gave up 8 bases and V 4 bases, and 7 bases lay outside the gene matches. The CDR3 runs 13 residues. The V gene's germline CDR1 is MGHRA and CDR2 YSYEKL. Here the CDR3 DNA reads TGCGCCAGCAGCCGGACAGGCCTAGTAGGCTACACCTTC. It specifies CASSRTGLVGYTF.

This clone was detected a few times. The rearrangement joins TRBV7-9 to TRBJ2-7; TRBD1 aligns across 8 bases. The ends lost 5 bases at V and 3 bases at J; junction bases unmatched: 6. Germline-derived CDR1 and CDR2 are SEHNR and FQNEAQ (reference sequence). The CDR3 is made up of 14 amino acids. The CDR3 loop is CASSPPGTGYEQYF. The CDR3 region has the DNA TGTGCCAGCAGCCCGCCCGGGACAGGCTACGAGCAGTACTTC.

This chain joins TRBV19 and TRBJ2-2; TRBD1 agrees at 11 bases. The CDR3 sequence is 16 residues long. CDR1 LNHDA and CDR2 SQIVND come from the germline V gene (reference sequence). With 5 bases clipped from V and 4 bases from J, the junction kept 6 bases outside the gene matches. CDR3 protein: CASSPGTGGITGELFF. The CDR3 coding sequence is TGTGCCAGTAGTCCAGGGACAGGGGGAATCACCGGGGAGCTGTTTTTT.

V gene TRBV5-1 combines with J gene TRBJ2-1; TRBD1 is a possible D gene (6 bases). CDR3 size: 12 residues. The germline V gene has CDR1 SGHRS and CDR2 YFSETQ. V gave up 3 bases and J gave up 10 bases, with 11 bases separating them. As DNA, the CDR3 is TGCGCCAGCAGCTGGCCCGGGACAGAGCAGTTCTTC. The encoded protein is CASSWPGTEQFF.

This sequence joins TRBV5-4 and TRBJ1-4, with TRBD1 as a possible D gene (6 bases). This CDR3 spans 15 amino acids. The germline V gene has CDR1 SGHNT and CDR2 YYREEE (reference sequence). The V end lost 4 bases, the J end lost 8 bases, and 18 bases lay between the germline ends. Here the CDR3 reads CASSVLGGRREKLFF. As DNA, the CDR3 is TGTGCCAGCAGCGTCCTCGGGGGGCGTCGGGAAAAACTGTTTTTT.

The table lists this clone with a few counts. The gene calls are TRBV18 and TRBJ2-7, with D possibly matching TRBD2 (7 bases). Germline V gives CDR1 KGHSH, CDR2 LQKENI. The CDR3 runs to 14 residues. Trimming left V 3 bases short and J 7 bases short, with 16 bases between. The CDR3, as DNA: TGTGCCAGCTCACCGGGCGGGGGCCGAGGTGAGCAGTACTTC. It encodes CASSPGGGRGEQYF. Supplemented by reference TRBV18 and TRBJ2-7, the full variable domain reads NAGVMQNPRHLVRRRGQEARLRCSPMKGHSHVYWYRQLPEEGLKFMVYLQKENIIDESGMPKERFSAEFPKEGPSILRIQQVVRGDSAAYFCASSPGGGRGEQYFGPGTRLTVT.

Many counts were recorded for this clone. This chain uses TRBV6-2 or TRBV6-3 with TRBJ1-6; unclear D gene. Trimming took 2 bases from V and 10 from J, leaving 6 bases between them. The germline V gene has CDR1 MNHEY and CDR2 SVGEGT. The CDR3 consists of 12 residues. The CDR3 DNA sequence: TGTGCCAGCAGTTACGAGAACTCACCCCTCCACTTT. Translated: CASSYENSPLHF.

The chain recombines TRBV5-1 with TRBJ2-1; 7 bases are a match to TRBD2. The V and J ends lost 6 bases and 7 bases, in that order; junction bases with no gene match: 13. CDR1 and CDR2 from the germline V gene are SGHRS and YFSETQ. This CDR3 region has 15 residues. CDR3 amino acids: CASIPGSPGGNEQFF. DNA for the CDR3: TGCGCCAGCATCCCCGGGTCCCCGGGGGGAAATGAGCAGTTCTTC.

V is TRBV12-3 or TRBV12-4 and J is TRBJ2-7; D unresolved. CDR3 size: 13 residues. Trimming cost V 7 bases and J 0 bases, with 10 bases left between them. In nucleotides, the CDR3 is TGTGCCAGCAAACGGTTCGGCTCCTACGAGCAGTACTTC. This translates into CASKRFGSYEQYF.

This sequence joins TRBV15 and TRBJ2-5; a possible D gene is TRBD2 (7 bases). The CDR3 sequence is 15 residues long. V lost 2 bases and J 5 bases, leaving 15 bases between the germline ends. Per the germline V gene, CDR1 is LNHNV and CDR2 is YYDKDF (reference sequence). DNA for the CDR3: TGTGCCACCAGCAGACTTAGGACAGCGGGGGAGACCCAGTACTTC. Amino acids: CATSRLRTAGETQYF.

The CDR3 bases are TGTGCTAGTGGGGCAGCCCGACTCGAGCAGTACTTC. This sequence encodes CASGAARLEQYF. The chain couples TRBV12-5 to TRBJ2-7; the D is unclear. In germline, CDR1 is LGHNT, CDR2 FRNRAP. The CDR3 loop spans 12 amino acids. Deletions cut 6 bases from V and 6 bases from J, with 12 bases between.

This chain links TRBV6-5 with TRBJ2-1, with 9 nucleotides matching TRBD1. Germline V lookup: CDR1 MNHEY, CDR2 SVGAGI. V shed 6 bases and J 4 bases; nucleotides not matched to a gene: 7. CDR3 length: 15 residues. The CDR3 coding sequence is TGTGCCAGCAGGCCCGGGACAGGGACTTACAATGAGCAGTTCTTC. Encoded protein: CASRPGTGTYNEQFF.

CDR3 residues: CATSDLQRGGPNEQFF. DNA of the CDR3: TGTGCCACCAGTGATTTACAGCGGGGGGGCCCCAATGAGCAGTTCTTC. The V gene is TRBV24-1, the J gene TRBJ2-1; 10 bases are a match to TRBD2. V trimming: 1 base; J trimming: 6 bases; junction bases outside the gene matches: 5. CDR1 is KGHDR and CDR2 is SFDVKD in the germline V gene. The CDR3 loop spans 16 amino acids.

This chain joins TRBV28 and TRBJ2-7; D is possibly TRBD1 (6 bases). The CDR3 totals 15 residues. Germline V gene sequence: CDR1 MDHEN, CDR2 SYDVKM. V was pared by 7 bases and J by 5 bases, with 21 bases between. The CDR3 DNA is TGTGCCAGCAACCCAATTACAGGGATTAGCCACGAGCAGTACTTC. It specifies CASNPITGISHEQYF.

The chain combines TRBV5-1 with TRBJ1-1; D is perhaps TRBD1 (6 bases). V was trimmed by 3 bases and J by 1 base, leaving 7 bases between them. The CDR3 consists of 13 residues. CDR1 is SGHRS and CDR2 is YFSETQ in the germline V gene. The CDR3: CASSWGQNTEAFF. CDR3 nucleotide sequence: TGCGCCAGCAGCTGGGGACAGAACACTGAAGCTTTCTTT.

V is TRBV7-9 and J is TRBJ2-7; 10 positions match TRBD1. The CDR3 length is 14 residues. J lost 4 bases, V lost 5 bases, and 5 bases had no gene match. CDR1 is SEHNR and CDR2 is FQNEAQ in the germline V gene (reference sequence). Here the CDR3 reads CASSRQGARYEQYF. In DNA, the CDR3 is TGTGCCAGCAGCCGACAGGGGGCGAGATACGAGCAGTACTTC.